This T cell receptor (beta chain) is from a study of breast tumors, draining lymph nodes, adjacent tissues. Study conclusions and caveats: Tumors had less TCR diversity than lymph nodes, more than nontumor tissue. Most tumor T cells seemingly derive from lymph node, then expand in tumor. Data only fit, rather than demonstrated, lymph node origin of most tumor T cells. Luminal-like breast cancer showed significantly higher tumor–nontumor repertoire similarity than basal-like.

In this sample, this clonotype turned up many times. Its antigen is unknown. The CDR3 runs to 14 residues. The trim removed 2 bases at V and 7 bases at J, leaving 7 bases unmatched. The V gene's germline CDR1 is GTSNPN and CDR2 SVGIG (reference sequence). Using its own MiXCR run on the multiplex PCR reads, TCRdb lists one record per CDR3 protein. The sample includes approximately 150,000 distinct CDR3 sequences, 30% to 35% seen only once; the top ten take around 3.5%. Samples came from axillary lymph nodes draining the breast cancer. This TCR derives from a female donor with breast cancer. Some clones in this sample may be carry-over from other donors' samples. V usage is TRBV30 and J usage is TRBJ1-4, with TRBD1 matching over 7 bases. Sequences were obtained from axillary lymph node tissue. CDR3 sequence (DNA): TGTGCCTGGAGTATGACAGGGTGGTTTGAAAAACTGTTTTTT. Translating it yields CAWSMTGWFEKLFF.